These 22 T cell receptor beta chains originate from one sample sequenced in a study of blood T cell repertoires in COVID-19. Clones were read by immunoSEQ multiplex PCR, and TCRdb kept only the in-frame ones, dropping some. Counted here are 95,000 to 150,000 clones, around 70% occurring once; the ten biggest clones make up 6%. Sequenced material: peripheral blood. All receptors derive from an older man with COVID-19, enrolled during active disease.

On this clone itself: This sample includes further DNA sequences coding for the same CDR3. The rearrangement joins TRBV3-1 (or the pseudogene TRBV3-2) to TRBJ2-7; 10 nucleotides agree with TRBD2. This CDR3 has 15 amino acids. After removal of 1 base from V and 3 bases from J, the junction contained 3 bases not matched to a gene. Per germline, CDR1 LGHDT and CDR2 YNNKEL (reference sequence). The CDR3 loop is CASSQGLAGDYEQYF. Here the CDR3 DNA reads TGTGCCAGCAGCCAAGGGCTAGCGGGAGACTACGAGCAGTACTTC.

The CDR3 sequence: CASSIFTDTQYF. DNA of the CDR3: TGTGCCAGCAGTATTTTCACAGATACGCAGTATTTT. The rearrangement links TRBV7-2 to TRBJ2-3; D is unresolved. Germline assignment: CDR1 SGHTA and CDR2 FQGNSA. V shed 6 bases and J shed 2 bases, with 6 bases lying between them. The CDR3 runs 12 residues.

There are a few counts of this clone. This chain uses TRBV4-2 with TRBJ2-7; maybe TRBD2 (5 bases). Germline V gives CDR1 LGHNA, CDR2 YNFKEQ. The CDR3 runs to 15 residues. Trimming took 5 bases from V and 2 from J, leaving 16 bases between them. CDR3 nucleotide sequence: TGTGCCAGCAGCTCGCTTGGGTCGGGGACCTACGAGCAGTACTTC. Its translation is CASSSLGSGTYEQYF.

Here the CDR3 DNA reads TGTGCCAGCAGTCATAACTATGGCTACACCTTC. It translates to CASSHNYGYTF. The chain has TRBV6-2 or TRBV6-3 and TRBJ1-2; D call uncertain. V lost 5 bases and J 1 base, leaving 2 bases between the germline ends. CDR1 and CDR2 from the germline V gene are MNHEY and SVGEGT. CDR3 size: 11 residues.

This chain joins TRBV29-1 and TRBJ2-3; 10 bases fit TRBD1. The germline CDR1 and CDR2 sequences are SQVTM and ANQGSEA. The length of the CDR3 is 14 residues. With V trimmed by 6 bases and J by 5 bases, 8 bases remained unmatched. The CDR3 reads CSVDRGGRGDTQYF. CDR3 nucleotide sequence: TGCAGCGTGGACAGGGGGGGACGGGGAGATACGCAGTATTTT.

CDR3 DNA sequence: TGTGCCAGCAGCGCCAGGACAGGATTCGACGCTAATGAAAAACTGTTTTTT. Protein: CASSARTGFDANEKLFF. The chain joins TRBV7-9 to TRBJ1-4; TRBD1 matches 7 bases. Germline lookup yields CDR1 SEHNR and CDR2 FQNEAQ (reference sequence). The CDR3 spans 17 residues. Trimming at V came to 5 bases and at J to 3 bases, leaving 12 bases not matched to a gene.

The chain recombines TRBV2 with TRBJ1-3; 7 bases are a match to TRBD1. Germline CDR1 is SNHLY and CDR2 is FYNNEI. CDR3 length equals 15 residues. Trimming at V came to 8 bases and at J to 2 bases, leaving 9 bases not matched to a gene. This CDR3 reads CASQQTGVPGNTIYF. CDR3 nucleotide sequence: TGTGCCAGCCAGCAAACAGGGGTCCCTGGAAACACCATATATTTT.

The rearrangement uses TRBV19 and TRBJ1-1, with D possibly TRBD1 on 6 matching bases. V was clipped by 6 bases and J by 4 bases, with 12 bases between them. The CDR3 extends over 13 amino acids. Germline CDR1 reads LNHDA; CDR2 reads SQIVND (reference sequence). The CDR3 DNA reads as TGTGCCAGTAGGCCTACAGGGTCCACTGAAGCTTTCTTT. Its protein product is CASRPTGSTEAFF.

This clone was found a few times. For the CDR3, the DNA is TGTGCCAGCAGCCGGACTAGCGGAAATTACGAGCAGTACTTC. Translated: CASSRTSGNYEQYF. The J gene is TRBJ2-7, the V gene TRBV6-6; 10 positions match TRBD2. With V trimmed by 6 bases and J by 4 bases, 6 bases remained unmatched. Germline V CDR1 and CDR2: MNHNY, SVGAGI (reference sequence). The CDR3 covers 14 residues.

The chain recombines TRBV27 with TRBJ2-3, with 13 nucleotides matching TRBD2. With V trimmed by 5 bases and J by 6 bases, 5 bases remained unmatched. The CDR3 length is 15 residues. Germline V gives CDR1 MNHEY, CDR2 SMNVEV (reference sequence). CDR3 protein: CASSTGTSGMDTQYF. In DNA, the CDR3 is TGTGCCAGCAGTACCGGGACTAGCGGGATGGATACGCAGTATTTT.

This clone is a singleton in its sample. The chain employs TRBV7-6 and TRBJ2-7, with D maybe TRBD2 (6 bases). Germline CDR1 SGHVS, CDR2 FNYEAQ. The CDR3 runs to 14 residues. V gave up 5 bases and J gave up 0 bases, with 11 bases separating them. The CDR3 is CASSGTASSYEQYF. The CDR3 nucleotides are TGTGCCAGCAGCGGGACTGCGAGCTCCTACGAGCAGTACTTC.

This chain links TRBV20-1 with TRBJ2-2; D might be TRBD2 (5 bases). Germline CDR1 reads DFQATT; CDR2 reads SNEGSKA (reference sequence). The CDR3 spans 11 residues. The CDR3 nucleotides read TGCAGGCTGGGAGTGGCCGGGGAGCTGTTTTTT. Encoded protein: CRLGVAGELFF.

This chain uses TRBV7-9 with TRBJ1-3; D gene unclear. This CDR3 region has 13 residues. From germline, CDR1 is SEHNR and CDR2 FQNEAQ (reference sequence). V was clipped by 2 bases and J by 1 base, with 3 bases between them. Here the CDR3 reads CASSLQSGNTIYF. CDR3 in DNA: TGTGCCAGCAGCTTACAGTCTGGAAACACCATATATTTT. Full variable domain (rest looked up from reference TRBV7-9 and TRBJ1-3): DTGVSQNPRHKITKRGQNVTFRCDPISEHNRLYWYRQTLGQGPEFLTYFQNEAQLEKSRLLSDRFSAERPKGSFSTLEIQRTEQGDSAMYLCASSLQSGNTIYFGEGSWLTVV.

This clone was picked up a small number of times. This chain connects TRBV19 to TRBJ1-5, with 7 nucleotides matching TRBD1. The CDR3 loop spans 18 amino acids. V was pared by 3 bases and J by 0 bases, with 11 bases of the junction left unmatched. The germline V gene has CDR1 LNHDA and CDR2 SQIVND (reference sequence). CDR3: CASSMDGTASYSNQPQHF. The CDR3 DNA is TGTGCCAGTAGTATGGACGGGACAGCCTCGTATAGCAATCAGCCCCAGCATTTT.

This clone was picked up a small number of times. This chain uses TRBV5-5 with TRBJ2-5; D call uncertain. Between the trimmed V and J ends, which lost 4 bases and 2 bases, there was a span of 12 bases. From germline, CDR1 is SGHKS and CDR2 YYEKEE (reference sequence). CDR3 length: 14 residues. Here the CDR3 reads CASSALSAQETQYF. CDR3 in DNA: TGTGCCAGCAGCGCTCTGAGCGCTCAAGAGACCCAGTACTTC.

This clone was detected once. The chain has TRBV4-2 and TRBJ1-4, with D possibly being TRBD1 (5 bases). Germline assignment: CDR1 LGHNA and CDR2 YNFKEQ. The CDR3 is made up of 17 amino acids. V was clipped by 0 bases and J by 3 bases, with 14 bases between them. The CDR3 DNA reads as TGTGCCAGCAGCCAAGATGGCCCCAGGGTGGCTAATGAAAAACTGTTTTTT. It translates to CASSQDGPRVANEKLFF.

As DNA, the CDR3 is TGTGCCAGCAGCTTAGTAAGACAGGATCGTGGCTACACCTTC. This encodes CASSLVRQDRGYTF. J is TRBJ1-2 and V is TRBV11-2; the D gene is possibly TRBD1 (6 bases). V lost 1 base and J lost 7, with 13 bases in between. This CDR3 spans 14 amino acids. Germline lookup yields CDR1 SGHAT and CDR2 FQNNGV.

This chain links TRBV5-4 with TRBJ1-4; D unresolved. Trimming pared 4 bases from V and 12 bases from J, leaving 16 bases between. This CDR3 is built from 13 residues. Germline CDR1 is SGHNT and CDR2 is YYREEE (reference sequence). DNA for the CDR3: TGTGCCAGCAGCCCCGGGGAGGAGGAGGAACTGTTTTTT. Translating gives CASSPGEEEELFF.

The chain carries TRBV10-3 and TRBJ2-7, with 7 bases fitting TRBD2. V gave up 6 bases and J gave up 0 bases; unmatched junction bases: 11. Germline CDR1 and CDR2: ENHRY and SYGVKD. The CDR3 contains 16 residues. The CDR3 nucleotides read TGTGCCATCAGGGGGGGAGGGGCCCTCCCCTCCTACGAGCAGTACTTC. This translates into CAIRGGGALPSYEQYF.

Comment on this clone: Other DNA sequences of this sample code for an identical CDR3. CDR3 amino acids: CASSLEGLYNEQFF. For the CDR3, the DNA is TGTGCCAGCAGCTTGGAGGGACTATACAATGAGCAGTTCTTC. V is TRBV5-4 and J is TRBJ2-1; 7 positions match TRBD2. The V and J ends lost 0 bases and 4 bases, in that order; junction bases with no gene match: 1. The V gene's germline CDR1 is SGHNT and CDR2 YYREEE (reference sequence). The CDR3 length is 14 residues.

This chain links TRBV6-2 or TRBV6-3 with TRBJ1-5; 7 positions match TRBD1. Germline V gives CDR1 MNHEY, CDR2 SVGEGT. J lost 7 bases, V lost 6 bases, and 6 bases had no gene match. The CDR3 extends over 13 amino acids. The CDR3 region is CASSRTQGQPQHF. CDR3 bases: TGTGCCAGCAGCAGGACACAGGGGCAGCCCCAGCATTTT.

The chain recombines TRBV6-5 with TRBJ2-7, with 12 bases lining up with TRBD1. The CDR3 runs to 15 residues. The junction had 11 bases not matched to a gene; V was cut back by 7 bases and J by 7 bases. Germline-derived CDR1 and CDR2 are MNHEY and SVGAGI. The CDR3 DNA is TGTGCCAGCACCACCGCCGGGACAGGGGGCGTAGAGCAGTACTTC. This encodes CASTTAGTGGVEQYF.